The sequence of this T cell receptor (beta chain) was determined in a study of beta chain features in type 1 diabetes. Study-wide points: Moderate yet significant TCRB CDR3 shortening was seen in Type 1 diabetes patients in all four CD4+ subsets.

CDR3 length: 15 amino acids. CDR1 and CDR2 (germline): SEHNR, FQNEAQ (reference sequence). Trimming took 7 bases from V and 4 from J; bases not matched to a gene: 8. The isolated RNA, all of it, was reverse transcribed, so expressed TCRB transcripts were what got sequenced. Naive, central memory and regulatory T cell samples came to a mean of approximately 3.3 million reads. Sequenced by immunoSEQ multiplex PCR; TCRdb stores in-frame clones only, minus some. Here the sample spans around 150,000 clones, over 55% being singletons. With respect to this clone: The antigen remains unidentified.

The rearrangement joins TRBV7-9 to TRBJ2-7; TRBD2 agrees at 12 bases. The receptor comes from a young man with type 1 diabetes. The sample was naive CD4+ T cells from blood. The CDR3 DNA is TGTGCCAGCACCCCTGCTCTAGCGGGGGGGTACGAGCAGTACTTC. Its protein is CASTPALAGGYEQYF. The variable domain in full, completed from reference TRBV7-9 and TRBJ2-7, reads DTGVSQNPRHKITKRGQNVTFRCDPISEHNRLYWYRQTLGQGPEFLTYFQNEAQLEKSRLLSDRFSAERPKGSFSTLEIQRTEQGDSAMYLCASTPALAGGYEQYFGPGTRLTVT.